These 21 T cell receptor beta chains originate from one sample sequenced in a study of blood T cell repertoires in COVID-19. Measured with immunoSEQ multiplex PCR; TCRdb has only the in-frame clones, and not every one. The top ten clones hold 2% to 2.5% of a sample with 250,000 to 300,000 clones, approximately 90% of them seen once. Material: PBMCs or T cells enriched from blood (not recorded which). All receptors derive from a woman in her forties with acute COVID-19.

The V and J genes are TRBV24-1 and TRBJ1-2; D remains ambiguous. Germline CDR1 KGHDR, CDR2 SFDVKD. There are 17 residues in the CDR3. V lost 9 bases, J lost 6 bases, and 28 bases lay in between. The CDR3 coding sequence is TGTGCCACCTCGAGCAGGTCGCCCGGAGGGTTCTTCGATGGCTACACCTTC. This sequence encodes CATSSRSPGGFFDGYTF.

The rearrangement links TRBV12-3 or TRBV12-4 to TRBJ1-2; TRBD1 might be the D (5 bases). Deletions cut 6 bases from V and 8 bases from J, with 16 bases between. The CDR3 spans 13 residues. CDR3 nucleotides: TGTGCCAGCAGCCAGGCGGGGAGGGGAGGCTACACCTTC. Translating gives CASSQAGRGGYTF.

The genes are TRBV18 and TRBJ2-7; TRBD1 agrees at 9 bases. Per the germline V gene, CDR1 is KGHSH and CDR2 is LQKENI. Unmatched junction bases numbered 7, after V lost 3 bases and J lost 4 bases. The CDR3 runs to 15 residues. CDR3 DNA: TGTGCCAGCTCACCCCGGACAGGGGAAGGGTACGAGCAGTACTTC. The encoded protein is CASSPRTGEGYEQYF.

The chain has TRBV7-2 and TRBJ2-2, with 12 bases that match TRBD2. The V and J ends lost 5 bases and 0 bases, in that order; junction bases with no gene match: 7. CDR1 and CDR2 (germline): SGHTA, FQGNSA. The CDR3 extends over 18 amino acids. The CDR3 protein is CASSRRLAGAANTGELFF. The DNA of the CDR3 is TGTGCCAGCAGCCGGAGACTAGCGGGGGCCGCGAACACCGGGGAGCTGTTTTTT. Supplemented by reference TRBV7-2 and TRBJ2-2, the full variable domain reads GAGVSQSPSNKVTEKGKDVELRCDPISGHTALYWYRQSLGQGLEFLIYFQGNSAPDKSGLPSDRFSAERTGGSVSTLTIQRTQQEDSAVYLCASSRRLAGAANTGELFFGEGSRLTVL.

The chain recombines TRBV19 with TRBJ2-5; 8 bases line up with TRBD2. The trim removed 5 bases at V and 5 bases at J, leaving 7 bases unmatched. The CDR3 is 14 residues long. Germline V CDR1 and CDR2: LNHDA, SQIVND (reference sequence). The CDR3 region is CASSPRTSTETQYF. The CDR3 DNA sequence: TGTGCCAGTAGTCCCCGGACTAGCACGGAGACCCAGTACTTC.

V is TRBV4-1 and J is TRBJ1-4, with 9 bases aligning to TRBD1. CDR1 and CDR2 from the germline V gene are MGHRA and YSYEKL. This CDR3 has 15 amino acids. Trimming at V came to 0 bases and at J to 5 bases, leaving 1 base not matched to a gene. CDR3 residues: CASSQEGQGNEKLFF. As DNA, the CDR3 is TGCGCCAGCAGCCAAGAAGGACAGGGGAATGAAAAACTGTTTTTT.

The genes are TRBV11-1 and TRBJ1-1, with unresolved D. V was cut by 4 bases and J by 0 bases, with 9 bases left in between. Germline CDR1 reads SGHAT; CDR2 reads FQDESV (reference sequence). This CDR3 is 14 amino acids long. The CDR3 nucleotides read TGTGCCAGCAGCTCGAGACTGTTGAACACTGAAGCTTTCTTT. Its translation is CASSSRLLNTEAFF. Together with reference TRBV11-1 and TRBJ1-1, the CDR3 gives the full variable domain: EAEVAQSPRYKITEKSQAVAFWCDPISGHATLYWYRQILGQGPELLVQFQDESVVDDSQLPKDRFSAERLKGVDSTLKIQPAELGDSAMYLCASSSRLLNTEAFFGQGTRLTVV.

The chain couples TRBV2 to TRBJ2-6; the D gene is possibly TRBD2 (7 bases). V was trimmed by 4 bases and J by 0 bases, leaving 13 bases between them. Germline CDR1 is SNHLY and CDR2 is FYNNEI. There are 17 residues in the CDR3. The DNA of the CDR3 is TGTGCCAGCAGTGGGCAGGGGACTAACTCTGGGGCCAACGTCCTGACTTTC. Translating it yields CASSGQGTNSGANVLTF.

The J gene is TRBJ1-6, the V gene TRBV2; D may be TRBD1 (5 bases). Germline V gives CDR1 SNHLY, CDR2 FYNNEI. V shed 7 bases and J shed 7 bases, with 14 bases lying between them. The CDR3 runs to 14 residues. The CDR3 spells CASNPGSWNSPLHF. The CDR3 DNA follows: TGTGCCAGCAACCCAGGGTCGTGGAATTCACCCCTCCACTTT.

The CDR3 sequence is CASSLQAPSTDTQYF. The DNA of the CDR3 is TGTGCCAGCAGCTTACAAGCACCAAGCACAGATACGCAGTATTTT. V usage is TRBV7-2 and J usage is TRBJ2-3; no definite D call. The CDR3 is 15 residues long. V was trimmed by 2 bases and J by 0 bases, leaving 9 bases between them. The germline V gene has CDR1 SGHTA and CDR2 FQGNSA.

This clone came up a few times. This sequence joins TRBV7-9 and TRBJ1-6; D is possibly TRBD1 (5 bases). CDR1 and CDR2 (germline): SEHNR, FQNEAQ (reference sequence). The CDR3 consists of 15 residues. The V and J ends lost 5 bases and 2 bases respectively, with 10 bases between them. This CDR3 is CASSPRGAYNSPLHF. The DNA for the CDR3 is TGTGCCAGCAGCCCCCGGGGGGCCTATAATTCACCCCTCCACTTT.

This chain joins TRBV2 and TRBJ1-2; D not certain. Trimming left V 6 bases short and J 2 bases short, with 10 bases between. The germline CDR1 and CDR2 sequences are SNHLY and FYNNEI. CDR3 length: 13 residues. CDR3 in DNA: TGTGCCAGCAGGAGCGGACTGAACTATGGCTACACCTTC. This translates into CASRSGLNYGYTF.

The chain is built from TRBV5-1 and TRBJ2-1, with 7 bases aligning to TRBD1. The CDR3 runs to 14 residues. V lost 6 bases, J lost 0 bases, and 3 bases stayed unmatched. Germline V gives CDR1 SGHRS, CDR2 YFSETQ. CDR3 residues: CASTYRGSYNEQFF. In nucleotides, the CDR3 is TGCGCCAGCACCTACAGGGGCTCCTACAATGAGCAGTTCTTC.

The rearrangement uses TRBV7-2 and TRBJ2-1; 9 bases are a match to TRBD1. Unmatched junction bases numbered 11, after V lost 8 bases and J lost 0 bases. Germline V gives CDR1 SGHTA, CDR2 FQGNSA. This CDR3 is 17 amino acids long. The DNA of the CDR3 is TGTGCCAGCGTCGGACAGGGGAAACTTGGCTCCTACAATGAGCAGTTCTTC. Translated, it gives CASVGQGKLGSYNEQFF. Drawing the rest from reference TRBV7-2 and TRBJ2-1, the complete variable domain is GAGVSQSPSNKVTEKGKDVELRCDPISGHTALYWYRQSLGQGLEFLIYFQGNSAPDKSGLPSDRFSAERTGGSVSTLTIQRTQQEDSAVYLCASVGQGKLGSYNEQFFGPGTRLTVL.

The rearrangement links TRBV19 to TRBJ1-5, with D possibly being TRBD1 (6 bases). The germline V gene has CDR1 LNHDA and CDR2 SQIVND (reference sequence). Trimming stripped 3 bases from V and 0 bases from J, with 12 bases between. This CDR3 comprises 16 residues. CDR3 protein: CASSIGGARSNQPQHF. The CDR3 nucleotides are TGTGCCAGTAGTATTGGGGGGGCTCGTAGCAATCAGCCCCAGCATTTT.

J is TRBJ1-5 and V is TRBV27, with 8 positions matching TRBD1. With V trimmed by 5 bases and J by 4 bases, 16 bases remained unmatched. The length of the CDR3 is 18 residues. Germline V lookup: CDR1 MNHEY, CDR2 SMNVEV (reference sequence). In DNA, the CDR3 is TGTGCCAGCAGTCCGCAGGGGGCGCAAGGATTTGCAAATCAGCCCCAGCATTTT. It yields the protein CASSPQGAQGFANQPQHF.

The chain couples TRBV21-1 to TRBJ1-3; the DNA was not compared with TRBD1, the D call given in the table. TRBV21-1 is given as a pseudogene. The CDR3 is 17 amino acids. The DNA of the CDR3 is TGTGCCAGCAGCAAAGAGGCACAGGCAAGGGGGAGAAACACCATATATTTT. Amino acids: CASSKEAQARGRNTIYF.

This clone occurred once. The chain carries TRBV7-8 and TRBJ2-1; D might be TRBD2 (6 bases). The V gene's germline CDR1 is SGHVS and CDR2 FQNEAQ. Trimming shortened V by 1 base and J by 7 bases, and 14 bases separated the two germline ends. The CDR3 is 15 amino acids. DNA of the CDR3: TGTGCCAGCAGCTTAGGGGAGGCCGCCTTGAATGAGCAGTTCTTC. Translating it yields CASSLGEAALNEQFF.

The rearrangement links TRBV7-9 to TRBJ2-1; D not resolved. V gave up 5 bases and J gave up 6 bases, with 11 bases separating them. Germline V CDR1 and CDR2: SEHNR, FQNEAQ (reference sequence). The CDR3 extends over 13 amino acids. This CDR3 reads CASSVSLFNEQFF. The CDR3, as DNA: TGTGCCAGCAGCGTGAGCCTGTTCAATGAGCAGTTCTTC.

The CDR3 DNA follows: TGTGCCTGGAGTAGAGTCCTAGGACAGACCCTATCCTCTGGAAACACCATATATTTT. Protein sequence: CAWSRVLGQTLSSGNTIYF. The J gene is TRBJ1-3, the V gene TRBV30; tentative D call: TRBD1 (6 bases). Germline CDR1 is GTSNPN and CDR2 is SVGIG (reference sequence). The CDR3 is 19 amino acids. V was shortened by 2 bases and J by 0 bases, with 23 bases between the two germline ends.

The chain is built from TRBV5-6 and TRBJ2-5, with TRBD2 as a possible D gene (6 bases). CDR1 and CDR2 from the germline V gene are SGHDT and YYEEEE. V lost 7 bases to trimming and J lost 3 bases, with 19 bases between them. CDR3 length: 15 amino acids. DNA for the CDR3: TGTGCCAGCCACTCGTCGGGACTGACAAAAGAGACCCAGTACTTC. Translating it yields CASHSSGLTKETQYF.